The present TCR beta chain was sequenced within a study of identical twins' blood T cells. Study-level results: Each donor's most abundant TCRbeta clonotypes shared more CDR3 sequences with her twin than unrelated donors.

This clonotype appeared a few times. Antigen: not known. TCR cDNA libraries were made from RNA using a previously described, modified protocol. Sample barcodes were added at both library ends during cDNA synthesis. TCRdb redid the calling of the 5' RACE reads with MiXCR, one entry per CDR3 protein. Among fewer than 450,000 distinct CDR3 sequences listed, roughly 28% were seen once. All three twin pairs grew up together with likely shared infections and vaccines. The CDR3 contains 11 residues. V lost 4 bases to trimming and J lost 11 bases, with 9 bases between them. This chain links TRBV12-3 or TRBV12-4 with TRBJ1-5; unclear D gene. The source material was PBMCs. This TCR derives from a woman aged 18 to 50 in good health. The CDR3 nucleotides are TGTGCCAGCAGTTCCCGGGATTCCCAGCATTTT. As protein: CASSSRDSQHF.